What follows describes a single T cell receptor beta chain. The target antigen is unknown. The data belong to a study of cytomegalovirus exposure and HLA in healthy donors. Study-level background: 81% of some 390 genotyped donors fell in the Caucasian-associated ancestry cluster.

The PCR ran on 60 Vbeta and 13 Jbeta primers. Using immunoSEQ multiplex PCR, the repertoire was profiled, and TCRdb retains in-frame clones only, with some absent. The table shows 60,000 to 70,000 clones, with under 80% occurring only once. Findings and caveats of the study: In a later analysis, a missense DCLRE1C variant was linked to TCR beta V- and J-gene trimming. Later, TCR association rates were found to vary by HLA locus, highest for DRB1 and lowest for HLA-C. In an earlier analysis, most TCR beta V segments were productive about 87% or about 30% of the time.

The J segment lost 0 bases and the V segment lost 3 bases, leaving 6 bases of the junction unmatched. The CDR3 has 16 residues. Germline CDR1 GTSNPN, CDR2 SVGIG (reference sequence). The chain uses TRBV30 and TRBJ1-1; 11 bases line up with TRBD1. The origin of this receptor is a male donor in good health and CMV-seropositive. The sequenced sample consisted of PBMCs. In DNA form, the CDR3 reads TGTGCCTGGAGCTTCGGGACAGGGGGTTTGAACACTGAAGCTTTCTTT. This gives the protein CAWSFGTGGLNTEAFF.